The 3 T cell receptor beta chains below come from one sample, sequenced in a study of shared clonotypes between healthy human individuals. Sequencing used immunoSEQ multiplex PCR; TCRdb keeps in-frame clones, though not all of them. The profile shows about 2.1 million clones, approximately 92% of them singletons. Terminally differentiated effector memory CD45RA+ cells were left out of the naive CD8 fraction, which was CD45RO-negative and positively selected for CCR7. The source material was naive CD8+ T cells from PBMCs. The receptors were sampled from a man aged 18 to 35 in good health. Some clones in this sample may be carry-over from other donors' samples.

The rearrangement joins TRBV4-1 to TRBJ2-7; tentatively, D is TRBD1 (6 bases). V lost 0 bases and J lost 7, with 19 bases in between. This CDR3 has 16 amino acids. CDR1 and CDR2 from the germline V gene are MGHRA and YSYEKL. DNA of the CDR3: TGCGCCAGCAGCCAAGATACGGTAGTGAGAAGGGGGGAGCAGTACTTC. Translated: CASSQDTVVRRGEQYF.

The chain joins TRBV23-1 to TRBJ1-2; weak D call: TRBD1 (5 bases). TRBV23-1 is placed among ORFs of uncertain function. Between the trimmed V and J ends, which lost 7 bases and 6 bases, there was a span of 12 bases. The CDR3 length is 12 residues. The CDR3 DNA is TGCGCCAGCACCTACGGGGGGAATGGCTACACCTTC. Residues: CASTYGGNGYTF.

This clone was seen just once. V is TRBV5-6 and J is TRBJ2-3; possibly TRBD1 for D (6 bases). The germline V and J ends were trimmed by 7 bases and 4 bases, with 16 bases remaining between them. Germline V gives CDR1 SGHDT, CDR2 YYEEEE. This CDR3 region has 14 residues. The CDR3 bases are TGTGCCAGCGGCAAGGACAGTGAGCCAGATACGCAGTATTTT. As protein: CASGKDSEPDTQYF.